Below are 14 T cell receptor beta chains sequenced from a single sample in a study of OX40 agonist ivuxolimab in advanced cancers. The assay was immunoSEQ multiplex PCR, and TCRdb's table has in-frame clones only and misses some. The top ten clones hold about 0.57% of a sample with roughly 70,000 clones, roughly 85% of them seen once. The sample here was CD4+ or CD8+ T cells sorted from blood, taken in a trial of the OX40 agonist ivuxolimab. Receptors originate from an adult with an advanced solid tumor such as melanoma, head and neck, liver or kidney cancer.

V gene TRBV5-5 combines with J gene TRBJ2-7; 7 bases map to TRBD1. Germline loops: CDR1 SGHKS, CDR2 YYEKEE (reference sequence). The trim removed 4 bases at V and 2 bases at J, leaving 6 bases unmatched. The CDR3 is 14 amino acids. DNA of the CDR3: TGTGCCAGCAGCGGGACAGTGATAACCTACGAGCAGTACTTC. Translation gives CASSGTVITYEQYF.

The V call is TRBV30, the J call TRBJ1-2; 7 bases are a match to TRBD1. V was clipped by 3 bases and J by 7 bases; unmatched bases: 14. In germline, CDR1 is GTSNPN, CDR2 SVGIG (reference sequence). The CDR3 extends over 15 amino acids. The CDR3 loop reads CAWRHNRGSLGGYTF. CDR3 coding DNA: TGTGCCTGGAGGCACAACAGGGGATCGCTAGGTGGCTACACCTTC.

J is TRBJ1-5 and V is TRBV19, with D unresolved. V was trimmed by 2 bases and J by 0 bases, leaving 5 bases between them. Germline-derived CDR1 and CDR2 are LNHDA and SQIVND (reference sequence). The CDR3 runs to 14 residues. CDR3: CASSIFNSNQPQHF. CDR3 nucleotides: TGTGCCAGTAGTATATTTAATAGCAATCAGCCCCAGCATTTT.

The V and J genes are TRBV5-6 and TRBJ1-6; maybe TRBD1 (5 bases). V lost 2 bases, J lost 10 bases, and 10 bases lay in between. Germline values: CDR1 SGHDT, CDR2 YYEEEE. This CDR3 region has 13 residues. The CDR3 here is CASSLGTTSPLHF. In DNA, the CDR3 is TGTGCCAGCAGCTTAGGGACGACCTCACCCCTCCACTTT.

This clone was detected a few times. V is TRBV19 and J is TRBJ2-5; 8 bases align to TRBD2. The CDR3 has 15 amino acids. Germline trimming cut 3 bases from V and 4 bases from J; bases unmatched to any gene: 7. Per germline, CDR1 LNHDA and CDR2 SQIVND (reference sequence). The CDR3 reads CASSIAGGRGETQYF. CDR3 sequence (DNA): TGTGCCAGTAGTATCGCGGGGGGCCGTGGAGAGACCCAGTACTTC.

This clone was seen just once. The V and J genes are TRBV6-1 and TRBJ1-5, with D possibly matching TRBD1 (6 bases). From germline, CDR1 is MNHNS and CDR2 SASEGT. V was cut by 5 bases and J by 5 bases, with 10 bases left in between. The CDR3 loop spans 13 amino acids. The CDR3 DNA sequence: TGTGCCAGCAGTCGGACAGTCGATCAGCCCCAGCATTTT. Amino acids: CASSRTVDQPQHF.

The chain employs TRBV18 and TRBJ1-4, with 7 bases fitting TRBD1. The CDR3 covers 15 residues. The ends lost 3 bases at V and 2 bases at J; junction bases unmatched: 3. Germline V gene lookup returns CDR1 KGHSH and CDR2 LQKENI. The CDR3 loop reads CASSPWTGTNEKLFF. CDR3 sequence (DNA): TGTGCCAGCTCACCGTGGACAGGTACTAATGAAAAACTGTTTTTT.

The chain is built from TRBV7-2 and TRBJ1-2, with D unresolved. V was pared by 7 bases and J by 4 bases, with 13 bases between. There are 13 residues in the CDR3. Germline V gene sequence: CDR1 SGHTA, CDR2 FQGNSA. The DNA for the CDR3 is TGTGCCAGCACCCGATCTGGGCTCTATGGCTACACCTTC. Its translation is CASTRSGLYGYTF.

This clone was observed once. The chain carries TRBV5-4 and TRBJ1-2; 9 positions match TRBD1. V shed 6 bases, J shed 2 bases, and the junction held 8 bases outside the gene matches. Germline loops: CDR1 SGHNT, CDR2 YYREEE (reference sequence). The CDR3 spans 15 residues. The CDR3 nucleotides read TGTGCCAGCACCACCAAGACAGGGGGGAACTATGGCTACACCTTC. Protein sequence: CASTTKTGGNYGYTF.

The chain carries TRBV14 and TRBJ2-3; 7 nucleotides line up with TRBD2. V gave up 2 bases and J gave up 8 bases; unmatched junction bases: 10. Germline V lookup: CDR1 SGHDN, CDR2 FVKESK. There are 15 residues in the CDR3. The CDR3 sequence is CASSQRLALAGTQYF. CDR3 DNA sequence: TGTGCCAGCAGCCAAAGACTAGCCCTTGCGGGTACGCAGTATTTT.

V usage is TRBV5-4 and J usage is TRBJ2-5; 9 bases align to TRBD2. Germline V gives CDR1 SGHNT, CDR2 YYREEE (reference sequence). The junction had 8 bases not matched to a gene; V was cut back by 0 bases and J by 5 bases. This CDR3 contains 16 residues. The CDR3 sequence: CASSLAGRGGLETQYF. The CDR3 DNA reads TGTGCCAGCAGCTTGGCGGGGCGGGGGGGCCTGGAGACCCAGTACTTC.

This clone was observed a single time. In nucleotides, the CDR3 is TGTGCCAGCAGCCTAATCCCCAACACTGAAGCTTTCTTT. It specifies CASSLIPNTEAFF. The rearrangement links TRBV7-8 to TRBJ1-1, with no clear D. The CDR3 is made up of 13 amino acids. The germline CDR1 and CDR2 sequences are SGHVS and FQNEAQ. With 5 bases removed from V and 2 bases from J, the gap between germline ends came to 9 bases.

This rearrangement joins TRBV6-1 to TRBJ1-5, with D tentatively TRBD1 (5 bases). CDR3 length equals 15 residues. V was cut by 6 bases and J by 1 base, with 13 bases left in between. Germline V lookup: CDR1 MNHNS, CDR2 SASEGT. DNA for the CDR3: TGTGCCAGCAGGGGGACTCTGGGGAGCAATCAGCCCCAGCATTTT. Translating gives CASRGTLGSNQPQHF.

The chain has TRBV19 and TRBJ2-5, with unresolved D. Germline V gene data show CDR1 as LNHDA and CDR2 as SQIVND (reference sequence). The V end was cut by 5 bases, the J end by 0 bases, with 10 bases between. The CDR3 length is 14 residues. The CDR3 loop reads CASSLWGNQETQYF. CDR3 sequence (DNA): TGTGCCAGTAGTTTGTGGGGTAACCAAGAGACCCAGTACTTC. Full variable domain (remainder filled in from reference TRBV19 and TRBJ2-5): DGGITQSPKYLFRKEGQNVTLSCEQNLNHDAMYWYRQDPGQGLRLIYYSQIVNDFQKGDIAEGYSVSREKKESFPLTVTSAQKNPTAFYLCASSLWGNQETQYFGPGTRLLVL.